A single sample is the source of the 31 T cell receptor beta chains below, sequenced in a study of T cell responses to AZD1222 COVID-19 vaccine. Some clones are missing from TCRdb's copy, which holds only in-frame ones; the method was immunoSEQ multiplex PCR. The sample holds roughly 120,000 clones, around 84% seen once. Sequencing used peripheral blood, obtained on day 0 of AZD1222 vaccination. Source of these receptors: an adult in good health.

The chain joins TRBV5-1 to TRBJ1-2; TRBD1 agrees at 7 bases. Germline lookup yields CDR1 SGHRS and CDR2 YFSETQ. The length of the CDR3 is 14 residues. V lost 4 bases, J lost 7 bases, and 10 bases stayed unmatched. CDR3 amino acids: CASSRTGESFGYTF. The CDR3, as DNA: TGCGCCAGCAGCCGCACAGGGGAGTCTTTTGGCTACACCTTC.

CDR3 sequence: CAWSVGQGFQPQHF. CDR3 DNA: TGTGCCTGGAGTGTAGGCCAGGGGTTTCAGCCCCAGCATTTT. This chain joins TRBV30 and TRBJ1-5, with D possibly matching TRBD1 (6 bases). Germline V gene data show CDR1 as GTSNPN and CDR2 as SVGIG (reference sequence). There are 14 residues in the CDR3. V shed 0 bases and J shed 6 bases, with 12 bases lying between them.

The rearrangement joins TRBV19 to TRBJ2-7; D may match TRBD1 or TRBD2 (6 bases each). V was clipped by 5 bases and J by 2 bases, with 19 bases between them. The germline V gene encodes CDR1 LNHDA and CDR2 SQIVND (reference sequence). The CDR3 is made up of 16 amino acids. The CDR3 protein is CASSPLGGAGAYEQYF. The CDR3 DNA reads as TGTGCCAGTAGTCCCCTGGGCGGGGCAGGGGCCTACGAGCAGTACTTC.

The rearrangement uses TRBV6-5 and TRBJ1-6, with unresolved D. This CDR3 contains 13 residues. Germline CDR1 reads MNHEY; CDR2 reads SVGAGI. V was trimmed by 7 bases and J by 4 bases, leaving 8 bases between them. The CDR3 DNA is TGTGCCAGCATGGGAAGTTATAATTCACCCCTCCACTTT. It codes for CASMGSYNSPLHF.

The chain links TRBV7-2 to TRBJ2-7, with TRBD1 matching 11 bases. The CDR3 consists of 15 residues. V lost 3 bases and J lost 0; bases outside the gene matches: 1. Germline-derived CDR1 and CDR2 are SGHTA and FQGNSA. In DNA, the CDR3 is TGTGCCAGCAGCTTGGGGACAGGGGGCTCCTACGAGCAGTACTTC. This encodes CASSLGTGGSYEQYF.

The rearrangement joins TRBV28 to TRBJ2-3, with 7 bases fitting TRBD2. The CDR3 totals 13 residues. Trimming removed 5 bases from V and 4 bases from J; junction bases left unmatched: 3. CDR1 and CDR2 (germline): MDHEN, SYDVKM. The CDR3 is CASSPTSPDTQYF. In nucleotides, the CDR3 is TGTGCCAGCAGTCCGACTAGCCCAGATACGCAGTATTTT.

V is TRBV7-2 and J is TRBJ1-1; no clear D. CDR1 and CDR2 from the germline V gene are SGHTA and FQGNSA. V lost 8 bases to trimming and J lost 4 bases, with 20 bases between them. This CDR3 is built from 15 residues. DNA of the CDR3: TGTGCCAGCGCCAAACCCCAAGGGTCTGGCACTGAAGCTTTCTTT. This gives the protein CASAKPQGSGTEAFF. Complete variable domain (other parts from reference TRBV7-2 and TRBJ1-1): GAGVSQSPSNKVTEKGKDVELRCDPISGHTALYWYRQSLGQGLEFLIYFQGNSAPDKSGLPSDRFSAERTGGSVSTLTIQRTQQEDSAVYLCASAKPQGSGTEAFFGQGTRLTVV.

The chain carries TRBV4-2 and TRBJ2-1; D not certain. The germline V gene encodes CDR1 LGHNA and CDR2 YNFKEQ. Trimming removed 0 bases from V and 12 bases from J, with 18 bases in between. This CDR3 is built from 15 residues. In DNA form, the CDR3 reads TGTGCCAGCAGCCAAGAAGGGCGCCACAATGATGGGCAGTTCTTC. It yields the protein CASSQEGRHNDGQFF.

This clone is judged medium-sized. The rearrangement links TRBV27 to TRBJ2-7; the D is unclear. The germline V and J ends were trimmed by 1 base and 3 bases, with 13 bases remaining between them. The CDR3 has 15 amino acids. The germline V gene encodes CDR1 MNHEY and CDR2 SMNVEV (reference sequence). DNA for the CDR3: TGTGCCAGCAGTTTATGGGAAAGGCCCCTCTACGAGCAGTACTTC. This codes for CASSLWERPLYEQYF.

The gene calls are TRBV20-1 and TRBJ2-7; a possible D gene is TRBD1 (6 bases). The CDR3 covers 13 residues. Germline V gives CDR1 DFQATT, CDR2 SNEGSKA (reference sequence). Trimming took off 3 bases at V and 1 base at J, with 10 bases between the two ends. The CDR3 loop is CSASQGPSYEQYF. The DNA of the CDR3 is TGCAGTGCTAGTCAGGGGCCTTCCTACGAGCAGTACTTC.

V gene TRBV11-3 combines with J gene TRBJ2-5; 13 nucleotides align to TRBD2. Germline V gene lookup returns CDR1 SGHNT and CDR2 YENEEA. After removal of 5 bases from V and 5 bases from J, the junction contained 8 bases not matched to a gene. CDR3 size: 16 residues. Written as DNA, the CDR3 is TGTGCCAGCAGCCAAGGACTAGCGGGAGCATGGGAGACCCAGTACTTC. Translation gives CASSQGLAGAWETQYF.

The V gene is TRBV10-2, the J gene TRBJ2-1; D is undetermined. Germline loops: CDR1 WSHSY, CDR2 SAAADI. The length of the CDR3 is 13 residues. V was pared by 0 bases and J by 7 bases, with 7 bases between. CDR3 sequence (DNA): TGCGCCAGCAGTGAGTCGGGCATTAATGAGCAGTTCTTC. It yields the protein CASSESGINEQFF.

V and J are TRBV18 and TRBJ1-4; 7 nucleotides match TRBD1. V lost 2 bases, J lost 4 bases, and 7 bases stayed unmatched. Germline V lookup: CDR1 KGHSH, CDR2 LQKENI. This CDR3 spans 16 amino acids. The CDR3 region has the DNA TGTGCCAGCTCACCAGGCTTGCCAGGGGGTAATGAAAAACTGTTTTTT. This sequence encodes CASSPGLPGGNEKLFF.

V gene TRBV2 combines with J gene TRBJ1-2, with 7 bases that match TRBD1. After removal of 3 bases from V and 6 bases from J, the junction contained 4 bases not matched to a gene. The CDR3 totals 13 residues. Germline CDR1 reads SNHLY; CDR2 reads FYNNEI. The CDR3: CASSETRGDGYTF. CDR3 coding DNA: TGTGCCAGCAGTGAGACCAGGGGGGATGGCTACACCTTC.

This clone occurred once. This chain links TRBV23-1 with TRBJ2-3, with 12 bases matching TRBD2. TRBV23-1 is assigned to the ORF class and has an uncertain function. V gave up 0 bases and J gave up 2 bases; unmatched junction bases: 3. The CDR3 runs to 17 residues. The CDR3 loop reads CASSQSWTSGATDTQYF. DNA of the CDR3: TGCGCCAGCAGTCAATCTTGGACTAGCGGGGCCACAGATACGCAGTATTTT.

The DNA for the CDR3 is TGCGCCAGCAGCCGGGACAGCCTCGCAACTAATGAAAAACTGTTTTTT. This codes for CASSRDSLATNEKLFF. The chain uses TRBV5-1 and TRBJ1-4; 7 positions match TRBD1. V dropped 4 bases and J dropped 0; count of bases not matched to a gene: 6. The germline V gene encodes CDR1 SGHRS and CDR2 YFSETQ. The CDR3 has 16 residues.

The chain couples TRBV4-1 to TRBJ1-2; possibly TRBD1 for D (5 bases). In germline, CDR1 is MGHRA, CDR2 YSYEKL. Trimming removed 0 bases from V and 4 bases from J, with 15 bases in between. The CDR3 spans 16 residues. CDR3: CASSQDRAGPIYGYTF. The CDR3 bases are TGCGCCAGCAGCCAAGATAGGGCAGGGCCCATCTATGGCTACACCTTC.

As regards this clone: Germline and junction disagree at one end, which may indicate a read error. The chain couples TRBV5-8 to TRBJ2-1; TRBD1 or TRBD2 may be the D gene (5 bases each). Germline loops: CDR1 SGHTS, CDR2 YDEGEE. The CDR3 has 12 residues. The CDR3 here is CASSWGTSVVVF. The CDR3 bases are TGTGCCAGCAGCTGGGGGACCTCCGTAGTAGTCTTC.

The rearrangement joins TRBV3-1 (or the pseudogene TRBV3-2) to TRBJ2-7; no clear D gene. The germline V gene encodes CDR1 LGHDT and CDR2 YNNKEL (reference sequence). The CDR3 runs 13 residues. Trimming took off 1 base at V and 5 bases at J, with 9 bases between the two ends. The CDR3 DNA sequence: TGTGCCAGCAGCCAAGGGGTTAGGCACGAGCAGTACTTC. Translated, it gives CASSQGVRHEQYF.

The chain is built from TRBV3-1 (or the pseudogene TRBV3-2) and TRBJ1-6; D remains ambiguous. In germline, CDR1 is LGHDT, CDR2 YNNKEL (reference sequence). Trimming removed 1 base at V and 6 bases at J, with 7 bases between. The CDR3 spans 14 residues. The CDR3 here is CASSQGVFNSPLHF. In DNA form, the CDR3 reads TGTGCCAGCAGCCAAGGCGTCTTTAATTCACCCCTCCACTTT.

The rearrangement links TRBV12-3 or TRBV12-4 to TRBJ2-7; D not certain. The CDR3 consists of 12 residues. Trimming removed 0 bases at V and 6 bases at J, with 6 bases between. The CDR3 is CASSLAGVEQYF. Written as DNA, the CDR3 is TGTGCCAGCAGTTTAGCTGGAGTCGAGCAGTACTTC.

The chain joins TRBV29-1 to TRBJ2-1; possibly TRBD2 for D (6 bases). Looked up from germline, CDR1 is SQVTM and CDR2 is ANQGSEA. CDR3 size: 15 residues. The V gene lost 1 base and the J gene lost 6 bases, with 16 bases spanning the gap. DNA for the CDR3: TGCAGCGTTGAAGGGGAAGGAGGGATAAGCAATGAGCAGTTCTTC. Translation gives CSVEGEGGISNEQFF.

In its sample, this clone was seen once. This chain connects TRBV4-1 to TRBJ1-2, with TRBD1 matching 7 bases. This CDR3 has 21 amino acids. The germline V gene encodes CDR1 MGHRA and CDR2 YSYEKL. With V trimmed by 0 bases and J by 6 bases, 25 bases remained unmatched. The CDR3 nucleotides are TGCGCCAGCAGCCAAGATAAGGCCCTTGGCCCTAAGACGACAGGGATTAATGGCTACACCTTC. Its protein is CASSQDKALGPKTTGINGYTF.

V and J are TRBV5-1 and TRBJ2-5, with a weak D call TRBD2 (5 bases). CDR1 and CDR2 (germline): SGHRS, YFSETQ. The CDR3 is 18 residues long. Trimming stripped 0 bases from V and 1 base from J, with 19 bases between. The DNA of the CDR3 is TGCGCCAGCAGCTTGGGCCCGGCAGGAGGTGTGGTCCAAGAGACCCAGTACTTC. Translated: CASSLGPAGGVVQETQYF.

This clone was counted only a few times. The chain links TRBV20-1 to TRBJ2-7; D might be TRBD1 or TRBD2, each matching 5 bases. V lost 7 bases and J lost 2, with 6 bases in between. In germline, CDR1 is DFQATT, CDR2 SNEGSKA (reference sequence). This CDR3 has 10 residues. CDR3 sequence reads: CSGDPYEQYF. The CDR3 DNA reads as TGCAGTGGGGACCCCTACGAGCAGTACTTC.

Here the CDR3 DNA reads TGTGCCAGCAGTTACACCCAGGGGGTCTCAGATACGCAGTATTTT. It codes for CASSYTQGVSDTQYF. The V and J genes are TRBV6-2 or TRBV6-3 and TRBJ2-3; 7 bases fit TRBD1. Germline V gene sequence: CDR1 MNHEY, CDR2 SVGEGT. This CDR3 contains 15 residues. The V gene end was trimmed by 2 bases and the J gene end by 4 bases; junction bases not matched to a gene: 6.

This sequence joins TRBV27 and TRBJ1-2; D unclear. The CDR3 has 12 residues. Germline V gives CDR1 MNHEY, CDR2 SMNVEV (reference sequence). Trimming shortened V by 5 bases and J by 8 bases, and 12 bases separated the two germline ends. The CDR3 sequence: CASSPGGWGYTF. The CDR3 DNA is TGTGCCAGCAGTCCAGGTGGATGGGGCTACACCTTC.

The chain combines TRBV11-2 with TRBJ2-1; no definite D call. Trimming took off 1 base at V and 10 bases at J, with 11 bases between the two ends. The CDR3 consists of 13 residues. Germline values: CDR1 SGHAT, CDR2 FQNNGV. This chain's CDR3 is CASSLVGSVEQFF. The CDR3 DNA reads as TGTGCCAGCAGCTTAGTAGGGTCCGTGGAGCAGTTCTTC.

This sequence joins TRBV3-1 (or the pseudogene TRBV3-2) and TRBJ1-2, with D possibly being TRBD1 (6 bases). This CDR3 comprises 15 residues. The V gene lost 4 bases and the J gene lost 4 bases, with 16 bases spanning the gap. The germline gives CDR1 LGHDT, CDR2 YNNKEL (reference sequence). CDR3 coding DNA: TGTGCCAGCAGCCTTGAACAGGGCATTGGCTATGGCTACACCTTC. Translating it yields CASSLEQGIGYGYTF.

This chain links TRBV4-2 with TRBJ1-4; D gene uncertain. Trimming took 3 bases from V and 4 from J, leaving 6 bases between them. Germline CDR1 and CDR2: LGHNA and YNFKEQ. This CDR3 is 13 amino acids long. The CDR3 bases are TGTGCCAGCAGCCAGGGATTTAATGAAAAACTGTTTTTT. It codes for CASSQGFNEKLFF.

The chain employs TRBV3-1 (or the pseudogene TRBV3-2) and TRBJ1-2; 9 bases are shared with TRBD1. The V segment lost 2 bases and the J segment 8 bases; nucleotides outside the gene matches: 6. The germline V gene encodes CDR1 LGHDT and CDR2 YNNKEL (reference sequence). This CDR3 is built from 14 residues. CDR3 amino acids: CASSQSTGGWGYTF. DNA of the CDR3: TGTGCCAGCAGCCAATCAACAGGGGGCTGGGGCTACACCTTC.